The T cell receptor beta chain described here comes from a study of CD4 T cells in relation to SARS-CoV-2 and coronaviruses. Comments on this clone: The antigen is unknown.

The CDR3 loop spans 13 amino acids. Trimming took off 6 bases at V and 0 bases at J, with 9 bases between the two ends. The germline V gene encodes CDR1 MNHEY and CDR2 SMNVEV (reference sequence). General observations from the study: In around 63% of donors, memory CD4+ clonotypes crossrecognized SARS-CoV-2 and at least one common cold coronavirus spike. The cross-reactivity analysis covered only spike protein, not other viral proteins.

Some clones are missing from TCRdb's copy, which holds only in-frame ones; the method was immunoSEQ multiplex PCR. The sample consists of about 64,000 clones, about 94% of them appearing once. The unexposed donors gave CD4+ T cells in about 2011-2019, prior to COVID-19. The specimen sequenced was naive CD4+ T cells from PBMCs. Subset defined: naive CD4+ T cells isolated by negative enrichment. This chain connects TRBV27 to TRBJ2-7; D might be TRBD1 or TRBD2, each matching 5 bases. The source is a human donor in good health. The CDR3 DNA reads TGTGCCAGCAGGAGGGACGGCTCCTACGAGCAGTACTTC. Protein product: CASRRDGSYEQYF.